The 7 T cell receptor beta chains presented below share a single source sample, sequenced in a study of T cells in Graves' hyperthyroidism and ophthalmopathy. It was RNA transcripts that yielded the amplified TCR beta CDR3 regions. First-round RT-PCR of the TCR CDR3 relied on the HTBI primer set. TCRdb processed the multiplex PCR reads anew with MiXCR; each CDR3 protein has one entry. Among roughly 400,000 distinct CDR3 sequences listed, around a quarter were seen once. What was sequenced was blood. The source of these receptors is a man in his forties or fifties with Graves' hyperthyroidism.

This clonotype was seen many times. This CDR3 is CASSPATGYDEQYF. The CDR3 nucleotides are TGTGCCAGCAGCCCCGCGACAGGGTACGACGAGCAGTACTTC. This sequence joins TRBV7-9 and TRBJ2-7; the match to TRBD1 covers 7 bases. With V trimmed by 5 bases and J by 5 bases, 9 bases remained unmatched. This CDR3 region has 14 residues. The germline gives CDR1 SEHNR, CDR2 FQNEAQ (reference sequence).

This clonotype has more than one count but fewer than ten. The chain is built from TRBV28 and TRBJ2-2; possibly TRBD1 or TRBD2 for D (5 bases each). CDR1 MDHEN and CDR2 SYDVKM come from the germline V gene. V shed 6 bases and J shed 6 bases, with 14 bases lying between them. The CDR3 loop spans 14 amino acids. CDR3 bases: TGTGCCAGCAGCTCCCGGGGACGGTCCGGGGAGCTGTTTTTT. Encoded protein: CASSSRGRSGELFF.

The chain is built from TRBV5-6 and TRBJ2-7; TRBD1 matches at 9 bases. Germline V lookup: CDR1 SGHDT, CDR2 YYEEEE. The ends lost 5 bases at V and 2 bases at J; junction bases unmatched: 8. The CDR3 has 15 amino acids. This CDR3 reads CASRGAGTGTYEQYF. CDR3 bases: TGTGCCAGCAGGGGGGCTGGGACAGGGACCTACGAGCAGTACTTC.

The chain links TRBV11-2 to TRBJ2-7; 7 bases align to TRBD1. Losses at the gene ends were 4 bases for V and 1 base for J; bases not matched to a gene: 4. The CDR3 is 14 amino acids. CDR1 is SGHAT, CDR2 FQNNGV, per germline. In DNA, the CDR3 is TGTGCCAGCAGCTGGCAGGGGGTTTCCTACGAGCAGTACTTC. Its translation is CASSWQGVSYEQYF.

A few counts support this clonotype. The chain carries TRBV24-1 and TRBJ2-1, with no clear D. The V gene's germline CDR1 is KGHDR and CDR2 SFDVKD. The CDR3 loop spans 14 amino acids. The V end was cut by 1 base, the J end by 5 bases, with 8 bases between. The CDR3 sequence is CATSDFRLDNEQFF. The CDR3 bases are TGTGCCACCAGTGATTTTAGGTTGGACAATGAGCAGTTCTTC.

The sample holds many counts of this clonotype. The V gene is TRBV12-3 or TRBV12-4, the J gene TRBJ2-6; 12 bases map to TRBD2. Trimming cost V 5 bases and J 4 bases; bases outside gene matches: 6. CDR3 size: 17 residues. CDR3 amino acids: CASSTGLAGTGANVLTF. The CDR3 coding sequence is TGTGCCAGCAGTACCGGACTAGCGGGAACGGGGGCCAACGTCCTGACTTTC.

This clonotype was counted at least ten times. The gene calls are TRBV2 and TRBJ2-1, with TRBD2 identical over 7 bases. There are 16 residues in the CDR3. Germline trimming cut 3 bases from V and 3 bases from J; bases unmatched to any gene: 8. Germline V CDR1 and CDR2: SNHLY, FYNNEI. The CDR3 DNA follows: TGTGCCAGCAGTGACCCGGCTAGCGGTTACTACAATGAGCAGTTCTTC. Translated, it gives CASSDPASGYYNEQFF.